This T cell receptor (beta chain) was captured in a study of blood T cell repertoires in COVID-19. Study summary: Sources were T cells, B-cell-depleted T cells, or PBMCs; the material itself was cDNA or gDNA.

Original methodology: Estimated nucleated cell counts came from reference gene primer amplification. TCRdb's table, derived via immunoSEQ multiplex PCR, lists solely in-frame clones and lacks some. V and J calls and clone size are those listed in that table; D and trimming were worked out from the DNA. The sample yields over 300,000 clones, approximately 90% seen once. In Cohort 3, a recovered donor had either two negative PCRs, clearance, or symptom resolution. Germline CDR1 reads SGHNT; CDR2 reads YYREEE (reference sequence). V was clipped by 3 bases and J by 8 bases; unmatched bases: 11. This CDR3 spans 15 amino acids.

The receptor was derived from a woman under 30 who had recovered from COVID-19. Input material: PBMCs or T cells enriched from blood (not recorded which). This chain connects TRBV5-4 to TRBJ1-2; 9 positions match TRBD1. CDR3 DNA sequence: TGTGCCAGCAGCTATACCCTGGACAGGGGAAGAGGCTACACCTTC. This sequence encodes CASSYTLDRGRGYTF.